Listed below are T cell receptor beta chains from one sample, sequenced in a study of metastatic and nonmetastatic thyroid tumors. TCRdb re-called clones via MiXCR from the PCR reads. Among 15,000 to 18,000 clones listed, 23% were seen once. The sequenced sample was tumor tissue. Receptors originate from a female donor with papillary thyroid cancer or a benign thyroid nodule (not recorded which). Some clones in this sample may be carry-over from other donors' samples. The conserved cysteine and the conserved F or W are not part of the CDR3 here. The order of the fields is clone size, V gene, CDR3 protein. The size of a clone is reported for some rows only, either as once, few or many, or as a class for expanded clones.

>-|TRBV5-1
ASSPPSDTGELF
>many|TRBV7-2
ASSETSRYEQY
>few|TRBV27
ASSLSGGISGNTIY
>medium-sized|TRBV12-3/TRBV12-4
ASSLANYGYT
>many|TRBV29-1
SGYYMGFGNTEAF
>many|TRBV6-1
ASSEVSDSSYNEQF
>medium-sized|TRBV7-3
ASSRGDSNSPLH
>few|TRBV28
ASSPSSASGELF
>medium-sized|TRBV20-1
SASQAGSYEQY
>few|TRBV6-1
ASSGGQGRTYEQY
>-|TRBV6-5
ASSYSGGGKGVWTEAF
>-|TRBV19
TRLPAGTAGANVLT
>many|TRBV20-1
SARGTLASYEQY
>-|TRBV12-3/TRBV12-4
ASTLSAGRDTEAF
>many|TRBV18
ASSPPAWTGGWETQY
>many|TRBV30
AWATGITETQY
>-|TRBV5-1
ASSSLTIIVETQY
>-|TRBV18
ASSPVQGQPQH
>medium-sized|TRBV5-1
ASSLGGTDSYGYT
>-|TRBV27
ASRLGGTEAF
>medium-sized|TRBV7-8
ASSLVGAGTGDYEQY
>few|TRBV27
ASSRTRSYEQY
>medium-sized|TRBV6-5
ASSYSTGLQETQY
>many|TRBV7-9
ASSWTSGHNEQF
>many|TRBV6-2/TRBV6-3
ASTSRGQGPEAF
>-|TRBV11-2
ASSLQDRLPSPLH
>few|TRBV28
ASRGTQGTDNSPLH
>-|TRBV5-5
ASSLGWGRNYGYT
>medium-sized|TRBV20-1
SARDLLTGDEKLF
>many|TRBV5-4
ASSSVPTGTAPREKLF
>-|TRBV7-2
ASIQRSPEAF
>medium-sized|TRBV20-1
SASTGTVSSPLH
>many|TRBV9
ASSPAYRGNEQF
>-|TRBV30
AWSAHRGYTEAF
>few|TRBV28
ASSPGGSGYGYT
>many|TRBV7-7
ASSAGLNNEKLF
>-|TRBV5-6
ASSLLGEQSSYEQY
>medium-sized|TRBV3-1
ASSRNNSPLH
>-|TRBV9
ASSVGALTLSYNEQF
>-|TRBV7-3
ASSLRQGISNEQF
>few|TRBV30
ALGQGGEQY
>medium-sized|TRBV4-2
ASSQDLTSGANVLT
>-|TRBV4-2
ASSRVVNEQF
>many|TRBV6-1
ASSPSETEAF
>many|TRBV5-6
ASSLRTSGTSTDTQY
>many|TRBV20-1
SAAAGGKNIQY
>medium-sized|TRBV3-1
ASSQKHRDQPQH
>many|TRBV9
ASSPTGFNSPLH
>once|TRBV18
ASSPPNNPTYGYT
>-|TRBV5-1
ASSLGTSGYEQY
>-|TRBV20-1
SASRGGEATYEQY
>many|TRBV19
ASSIRGSWDEQF
>many|TRBV27
ASRPLAGGTDTQY